This T cell receptor (beta chain) was sequenced for a study of shared clonotypes between healthy human individuals (dated by TCRdb to 2020 to 2022). In terms of the full investigation: The cohort included a few men and two women between 18 and 49 years of age. Different laboratories and diverse techniques were used to prepare libraries and sequence TCR repertoires, to increase sequencing depth and limit assay-specific biases. Leukapheresis yielded between about 0.9 and 8.9 billion PBMCs per donor. To estimate repertoire size and how much clonotype sharing occurs between individuals, the study deeply sequenced the blood TCR repertoires of several healthy adults. For each donor, CD4 naive and CD4 memory were each run on three plates, CD8 naive on two plates, and CD8 memory on one plate.

With regard to this clone: Its antigen is still unknown. There are no base qualities to consult, and no much larger clone falls within one base.

The investigation overall reported the following: The genetic and exposure-history diversity represented was limited by the small number of donors. Even with the large sequencing depth, rarefaction of the sorted-subset datasets indicated that sequencing was incomplete. When several donors were compared, the shared fraction of clonotypes was around 4.6% for naive CD4, 3.5% for naive CD8, 2.3% for memory CD4, and around 0.4% for memory CD8. Pairwise subsampling indicated that sequencing depth was expected to affect the degree of clonotype sharing among donors. Estimated clonotype richness was generally larger for naive than for memory subsets. Sampling was limited to blood, and TCR repertoires in tissue likely differ from TCR repertoires in blood. Compared with non-shared clonotypes, clonotypes shared by all four sorted-subset donors had higher generation probabilities.

Including the terminal cysteine and phenylalanine, the CDR3 comprises 17 residues. Only the CDR3 part of the read is kept: 51 bases, read in frame from the first base. The germline V gene yields SNHLY for CDR1 and FYNNEI for CDR2. Trimming costs V 2 bases and J 6 bases, and their ends lie 19 bases apart. Using the deep immunoSEQ assay, TCR CDR3 regions were amplified from genomic DNA by multiplex PCR. For each cell subset, the extracted genomic DNA was distributed evenly across all wells of several immunoSEQ 96-well plates, and each plate served as one replicate. For sorted subsets, about 220 ng of genomic DNA, equivalent to 25,000 to 35,000 T cell genomes, went into each replicate PCR. Purified libraries were quantified with a Qubit 3.0 fluorometer, sized on a Bioanalyzer 2100, and re-quantified with the KAPA Library Quantification kit. Each immunoSEQ 96-well plate was sequenced on its own single-read 150-cycle Illumina NextSeq 550 flow cell. The study's processing was this. Because the immunoSEQ output included only junctional sequences and no quality scores, the filtering could not be the same as the filtering used for full-length reads. To assign V/J genes and CDR3, sequences were annotated against IMGT germline references using PyIR, a Python wrapper for IgBLAST v1.9. Reads with weak V/J assignments (E-value above 1e-6), missing CDR3, stop codons, out-of-frame junctions, or ambiguous translated residues were removed. V3J clonotypes were defined as sequences sharing an identical inferred V gene, J gene, and CDR3 amino acid sequence. The percentage overlap between two repertoires was calculated by dividing the number of shared unique clonotypes by the size of the smaller repertoire. Repertoire richness was assessed with RTK rarefaction, the Chao1 estimator, and Recon v2.1 estimates of unobserved clonotypes. Generation probabilities for all TCRbeta clonotypes obtained by the gDNA method from four donors were computed using OLGA. Here the immuneACCESS table is served through TCRdb, limited to in-frame sequences with V and J called. Missing clones are a known gap in these copies; in checked studies unresolved V genes cover under half, and the rest lacks a known reason. That table furnishes V, J and clone size, whereas the DNA furnished D and trimming. Within this sample are 2,500,000 or so clones, with less than 95% of them counted one time only. Roughly 0.34% of the sample lies in the top ten.

Donors were healthy HIV-negative adults with no recently reported acute infections or vaccinations. All donors were Caucasian adults living in Nashville, Tennessee, USA. CD4+ T cells were enriched by magnetic negative selection, after which naive cells were positively selected on CD45RA and the negative fraction was taken as the memory subset. Blood was obtained by leukapheresis, after which PBMCs were separated by Ficoll-Histopaque density gradient centrifugation and cryopreserved in liquid nitrogen vapor phase. Analytical flow cytometry was used to check the purity and quantity of each magnetically sorted T cell population. Genomic DNA was isolated from every sorted fraction and measured by UV absorbance on a Nanodrop 2000c.

The receptor comes from a young man in good health. Some clones in this sample may be carry-over from other donors' samples. The chain is assembled from TRBV2 and TRBJ1-4, with TRBD1 as a weak D call on 6 bases. The sample comprised naive CD4+ T cells from PBMCs. According to the study, the label for this sample's cell subset or site signals: CD45RA+ positively selected. The CDR3 region has the sequence CASSESVFGGTHEKLFF. The nucleotide sequence is given as TGTGCCAGCAGTGAATCGGTTTTTGGGGGGACACATGAAAAACTGTTTTTT. Joined to the reference TRBV2 and TRBJ1-4 proteins, this CDR3 gives the full variable domain: EPEVTQTPSHQVTQMGQEVILRCVPISNHLYFYWYRQILGQKVEFLVSFYNNEISEKSEIFDDQFSVERPDGSNFTLKIRSTKLEDSAMYFCASSESVFGGTHEKLFFGSGTQLSVL.